One and the same sample provided the 11 T cell receptor beta chains below, sequenced in a study of regulatory T cells in long-lasting Graves disease. According to the study, TCR beta libraries were built with iRepertoire HTBI primers and CDR3-region Arm-PCR. TCRdb reprocessed the multiplex PCR reads via MiXCR and lists one record per CDR3 protein. The sample includes over 350,000 distinct CDR3 sequences, around 20% of them seen just once. This sample's time point: persistent/refractory GD, antithyroid drugs over 5 years with positive TRAb. Generation of the TCR library employed RNA extracted from PBMCs. The material was peripheral blood mononuclear cells (PBMCs), obtained when the disease was refractory, from a patient treated with antithyroid drugs. Every receptor here comes from a female donor with Graves disease.

The J gene is TRBJ2-5, the V gene TRBV9; either TRBD1 or TRBD2 may fit D (6 bases each). This CDR3 has 14 residues. V lost 3 bases and J 2 bases, leaving 11 bases between the germline ends. Germline CDR1 SGDLS, CDR2 YYNGEE. The CDR3 reads CASSGGTPQETQYF. The CDR3 bases are TGTGCCAGCAGCGGCGGGACACCTCAAGAGACCCAGTACTTC.

This chain connects TRBV7-9 to TRBJ2-7, with 9 positions matching TRBD2. The CDR3 is made up of 16 amino acids. V trimming: 0 bases; J trimming: 3 bases; junction bases outside the gene matches: 6. Germline V gives CDR1 SEHNR, CDR2 FQNEAQ (reference sequence). Here the CDR3 DNA reads TGTGCCAGCAGCTTAGCGGGCGGGAGGGCCGGCTACGAGCAGTACTTC. As protein: CASSLAGGRAGYEQYF.

The sample holds many counts of this clonotype. V gene TRBV2 combines with J gene TRBJ2-7; 7 bases are a match to TRBD1. CDR1 is SNHLY and CDR2 is FYNNEI in the germline V gene. V lost 7 bases to trimming and J lost 0 bases; unmatched junction nucleotides: 3. The CDR3 contains 13 residues. The CDR3 DNA reads TGTGCCAGCAACCGGGACAGCTCCTACGAGCAGTACTTC. Translating gives CASNRDSSYEQYF.

This clonotype was found a few times. The chain couples TRBV4-3 to TRBJ1-6; D remains unclear. This CDR3 is built from 14 residues. Germline CDR1 is LGHNA and CDR2 is YSLEER. V shed 0 bases and J shed 9 bases, with 9 bases lying between them. The CDR3 spells CASSQEKVGSPLHF. CDR3 nucleotides: TGCGCCAGCAGCCAAGAGAAAGTGGGTTCACCCCTCCACTTT.

The V call is TRBV4-3, the J call TRBJ1-1; 7 bases align to TRBD1. Germline V lookup: CDR1 LGHNA, CDR2 YSLEER. V was clipped by 0 bases and J by 3 bases; unmatched bases: 4. The CDR3 extends over 15 amino acids. In nucleotides, the CDR3 is TGCGCCAGCAGCCAAGACACAGGGGAGGACACTGAAGCTTTCTTT. Amino acid sequence: CASSQDTGEDTEAFF.

The chain has TRBV4-1 and TRBJ2-7, with D perhaps TRBD1 (6 bases). Germline CDR1 reads MGHRA; CDR2 reads YSYEKL. Trimming removed 2 bases at V and 3 bases at J, with 11 bases between. CDR3 length equals 14 residues. Written as DNA, the CDR3 is TGCGCCAGCAGCCAAAGACAGGAGATCTACGAGCAGTACTTC. It translates to CASSQRQEIYEQYF.

The chain combines TRBV3-1 with TRBJ1-1; D gene uncertain. This CDR3 has 15 amino acids. V was cut by 0 bases and J by 7 bases, with 15 bases left in between. Germline lookup yields CDR1 LGHDT and CDR2 YNNKEL (reference sequence). The CDR3 nucleotides are TGTGCCAGCAGCCAAGAGCTTGGAGGTACTTTTGAAGCTTTCTTT. Translated, it gives CASSQELGGTFEAFF.

The rearrangement joins TRBV12-5 to TRBJ2-2; TRBD1 matches at 8 bases. This CDR3 comprises 18 residues. From germline, CDR1 is LGHNT and CDR2 FRNRAP. V was clipped by 1 base and J by 3 bases; unmatched bases: 10. The CDR3 here is CASGLASKTGGHTGELFF. Here the CDR3 DNA reads TGTGCTAGTGGTTTGGCGTCGAAAACAGGGGGACACACCGGGGAGCTGTTTTTT.

The gene calls are TRBV5-1 and TRBJ1-1, with a possible D match to TRBD1 (6 bases). V dropped 2 bases and J dropped 5 bases, with 10 bases sitting between them. The CDR3 totals 13 residues. The V gene's germline CDR1 is SGHRS and CDR2 YFSETQ. CDR3 in DNA: TGCGCCAGCAGCTTAGATCAGGGGACTGAAGCTTTCTTT. As protein: CASSLDQGTEAFF.

The chain recombines TRBV24-1 with TRBJ1-5, with unresolved D. V was trimmed by 3 bases and J by 0 bases, leaving 11 bases between them. Germline V lookup: CDR1 KGHDR, CDR2 SFDVKD. This CDR3 region has 16 residues. The CDR3 DNA reads TGTGCCACCAGTGATGGCGGCGGGCATAGCAATCAGCCCCAGCATTTT. Its translation is CATSDGGGHSNQPQHF.

The V gene is TRBV19, the J gene TRBJ2-7, with D tentatively TRBD2 (5 bases). This CDR3 is built from 14 residues. CDR1 and CDR2 (germline): LNHDA, SQIVND (reference sequence). V gave up 5 bases and J gave up 2 bases, with 13 bases separating them. In DNA, the CDR3 is TGTGCCAGTAGTCGGGAACTGAACACCTACGAGCAGTACTTC. It codes for CASSRELNTYEQYF.